The 25 T cell receptor beta chains below were found in one sample sequenced in a study of blood T cell repertoires in COVID-19. Assay: immunoSEQ multiplex PCR; the TCRdb copy retains only in-frame clones and omits some. The data show around 140,000 clones, 84% seen once. The source material was peripheral blood. The receptors derive from a woman over 75 with acute or convalescent COVID-19.

This clone was detected only a few times. This chain connects TRBV18 to TRBJ2-1, with 9 bases fitting TRBD2. The CDR3 loop spans 14 amino acids. Germline CDR1 is KGHSH and CDR2 is LQKENI. After removal of 4 bases from V and 9 bases from J, the junction contained 7 bases not matched to a gene. CDR3 bases: TGTGCCAGCTCACGCGGGGGGGCTTTCGCTGAGCAGTTCTTC. Its protein is CASSRGGAFAEQFF.

This chain links TRBV6-6 with TRBJ1-4; D gene unclear. CDR1 is MNHNY, CDR2 SVGAGI, per germline (reference sequence). Trimming took 6 bases from V and 8 from J, leaving 13 bases between them. The CDR3 consists of 13 residues. The CDR3 region is CASRERVREKLFF. CDR3 DNA sequence: TGTGCCAGCAGGGAGAGGGTGAGGGAAAAACTGTTTTTT.

To note about this clone: One end of the junction fails to match germline, which may point to a read error. The chain employs TRBV2 and TRBJ2-7, with D perhaps TRBD1 (6 bases). The CDR3 runs 11 residues. CDR1 SNHLY and CDR2 FYNNEI come from the germline V gene. The chain's CDR3 is CASRLGQRLFF. CDR3 in DNA: TGTGCCAGCAGGCTCGGACAGCGACTTTTCTTC.

This clone was seen only a few times. V usage is TRBV7-8 and J usage is TRBJ1-1, with 7 bases matching TRBD1. Unmatched junction bases numbered 6, after V lost 5 bases and J lost 0 bases. The CDR3 has 15 residues. Germline CDR1 SGHVS, CDR2 FQNEAQ. The CDR3 DNA reads TGTGCCAGCAGCCCCCGACAGGGCATGAACACTGAAGCTTTCTTT. Translating it yields CASSPRQGMNTEAFF.

This clone was seen a single time. The V call is TRBV10-3, the J call TRBJ1-1; D may be TRBD1 (6 bases). V lost 1 base and J 0 bases, leaving 15 bases between the germline ends. Germline V gene lookup returns CDR1 ENHRY and CDR2 SYGVKD. The CDR3 extends over 17 amino acids. CDR3 loop: CAISEWGGRNMNTEAFF. CDR3 bases: TGTGCCATCAGTGAGTGGGGGGGGCGTAACATGAACACTGAAGCTTTCTTT.

V usage is TRBV7-6 and J usage is TRBJ1-4, with 11 bases lining up with TRBD1. This CDR3 spans 15 amino acids. V lost 3 bases, J lost 7 bases, and 4 bases stayed unmatched. CDR1 and CDR2 (germline): SGHVS, FNYEAQ. CDR3 region: CASSFTGTGGEKLFF. Here the CDR3 DNA reads TGTGCCAGCAGCTTTACCGGGACAGGGGGTGAAAAACTGTTTTTT.

This chain connects TRBV30 to TRBJ2-7; 10 positions match TRBD1. Trimming cost V 3 bases and J 2 bases; bases outside gene matches: 10. There are 16 residues in the CDR3. CDR1 and CDR2 (germline): GTSNPN, SVGIG (reference sequence). The DNA for the CDR3 is TGTGCCTGGAGACCCCCCGGGACAGGGGCACCCTACGAGCAGTACTTC. It translates to CAWRPPGTGAPYEQYF.

The chain combines TRBV5-1 with TRBJ1-1; the D is unclear. Trimming cost V 4 bases and J 1 base, with 8 bases left between them. In germline, CDR1 is SGHRS, CDR2 YFSETQ. The CDR3 loop spans 13 amino acids. CDR3 DNA: TGCGCCAGCAGCCGGGTCGGGAACACTGAAGCTTTCTTT. The encoded protein is CASSRVGNTEAFF.

The chain carries TRBV7-2 and TRBJ1-3, with a weak D call TRBD1 (5 bases). Per germline, CDR1 SGHTA and CDR2 FQGNSA. With 5 bases removed from V and 4 bases from J, the gap between germline ends came to 15 bases. This CDR3 comprises 15 residues. CDR3 in DNA: TGTGCCAGCAGCCCCTGGGCAGGGCAAGGAAACACCATATATTTT. It yields the protein CASSPWAGQGNTIYF.

V gene TRBV9 combines with J gene TRBJ2-7; D gene uncertain. V was shortened by 4 bases and J by 5 bases, with 19 bases between the two germline ends. Germline V gene lookup returns CDR1 SGDLS and CDR2 YYNGEE. The CDR3 extends over 15 amino acids. CDR3 sequence reads: CASSPSVARNDEQYF. CDR3 sequence (DNA): TGTGCCAGCAGCCCCTCGGTGGCTAGAAACGACGAGCAGTACTTC. Combining the CDR3 with reference TRBV9 and TRBJ2-7 gives the whole variable domain DSGVTQTPKHLITATGQRVTLRCSPRSGDLSVYWYQQSLDQGLQFLIQYYNGEERAKGNILERFSAQQFPDLHSELNLSSLELGDSALYFCASSPSVARNDEQYFGPGTRLTVT.

The count of this clone is one. V gene TRBV15 combines with J gene TRBJ1-1; a weak D match, TRBD1 (6 bases). The germline CDR1 and CDR2 sequences are LNHNV and YYDKDF (reference sequence). V dropped 1 base and J dropped 3 bases, with 12 bases sitting between them. The CDR3 is 15 amino acids. This chain's CDR3 is CATSRVEGGDTEAFF. The CDR3 region has the DNA TGTGCCACCAGCAGAGTCGAGGGGGGGGACACTGAAGCTTTCTTT.

The chain has TRBV7-2 and TRBJ2-1, with D uncertain. The CDR3 totals 14 residues. Trimming left V 5 bases short and J 6 bases short, with 14 bases between. Germline CDR1 and CDR2: SGHTA and FQGNSA. The CDR3 loop is CASSPNPGPNEQFF. DNA for the CDR3: TGTGCCAGCAGCCCGAACCCAGGCCCCAATGAGCAGTTCTTC.

The gene calls are TRBV27 and TRBJ1-5, with 7 bases fitting TRBD1. The CDR3 runs to 13 residues. Looked up from germline, CDR1 is MNHEY and CDR2 is SMNVEV (reference sequence). The V gene end was trimmed by 4 bases and the J gene end by 9 bases; junction bases not matched to a gene: 6. The CDR3 sequence: CASSSRGWWPQHF. In nucleotides, the CDR3 is TGTGCCAGCAGTTCCAGGGGGTGGTGGCCCCAGCATTTT.

This clone appeared a single time. The V gene is TRBV4-3, the J gene TRBJ1-2; 8 bases agree with TRBD1. CDR1 is LGHNA, CDR2 YSLEER, per germline. V shed 4 bases and J 7 bases; nucleotides not matched to a gene: 8. The CDR3 consists of 14 residues. CDR3 protein: CASSPSTGVFGYTF. CDR3 nucleotide sequence: TGCGCCAGCAGCCCCTCGACAGGGGTTTTTGGCTACACCTTC.

V is TRBV27 and J is TRBJ2-2, with TRBD1 matching over 10 bases. The CDR3 consists of 15 residues. The ends lost 4 bases at V and 5 bases at J; junction bases unmatched: 4. The germline V gene encodes CDR1 MNHEY and CDR2 SMNVEV (reference sequence). The CDR3 sequence is CASSSGTGVTGELFF. The DNA for the CDR3 is TGTGCCAGCAGTTCGGGGACAGGGGTTACCGGGGAGCTGTTTTTT.

The V gene is TRBV20-1, the J gene TRBJ1-2; 11 bases fit TRBD1. V shed 3 bases, J shed 5 bases, and the junction held 5 bases outside the gene matches. CDR3 length equals 14 residues. Germline CDR1 DFQATT, CDR2 SNEGSKA (reference sequence). CDR3 residues: CSASGQGAWYGYTF. The DNA for the CDR3 is TGCAGTGCTAGTGGACAGGGGGCTTGGTATGGCTACACCTTC.

In its sample, this clone was seen once. The chain uses TRBV2 and TRBJ1-1, with 9 bases identical to TRBD1. The CDR3 is 13 amino acids. The V gene end was trimmed by 7 bases and the J gene end by 4 bases; junction bases not matched to a gene: 4. Germline assignment: CDR1 SNHLY and CDR2 FYNNEI. The CDR3 here is CASKQDRGTEAFF. The CDR3 DNA reads TGTGCCAGCAAACAGGACAGGGGCACTGAAGCTTTCTTT.

The chain couples TRBV11-2 to TRBJ2-7; D unresolved. V was cut by 1 base and J by 0 bases, with 7 bases left in between. The CDR3 totals 14 residues. Germline V CDR1 and CDR2: SGHAT, FQNNGV. DNA for the CDR3: TGTGCCAGCAGCTTAGGGCGGAACTCCTACGAGCAGTACTTC. This codes for CASSLGRNSYEQYF.

This clone was detected only once. The J gene is TRBJ2-7, the V gene TRBV5-5; 8 bases align to TRBD1. Germline trimming cut 4 bases from V and 2 bases from J; bases unmatched to any gene: 5. This CDR3 contains 14 residues. Germline V CDR1 and CDR2: SGHKS, YYEKEE (reference sequence). CDR3 bases: TGTGCCAGCAGCAATCGACAGGGGACCTACGAGCAGTACTTC. Its protein is CASSNRQGTYEQYF.

The rearrangement joins TRBV9 to TRBJ1-1, with 10 nucleotides matching TRBD1. The CDR3 contains 17 residues. After removal of 4 bases from V and 2 bases from J, the junction contained 11 bases not matched to a gene. CDR1 and CDR2 from the germline V gene are SGDLS and YYNGEE. The DNA of the CDR3 is TGTGCCAGCAGCAAAACCGGGACAGGGGCCCTTAACACTGAAGCTTTCTTT. This translates into CASSKTGTGALNTEAFF.

This chain joins TRBV7-8 and TRBJ1-2, with 7 bases that match TRBD1. V gave up 5 bases and J gave up 2 bases; unmatched junction bases: 8. This CDR3 has 15 amino acids. The germline V gene encodes CDR1 SGHVS and CDR2 FQNEAQ. The CDR3 is CASSRGDSQNYGYTF. The CDR3 DNA reads as TGTGCCAGCAGCCGAGGGGACAGTCAAAACTATGGCTACACCTTC.

The V gene is TRBV6-1, the J gene TRBJ1-1; D possibly corresponds to TRBD1 (5 bases). The germline V and J ends were trimmed by 2 bases and 1 base, with 5 bases remaining between them. This CDR3 contains 13 residues. Germline assignment: CDR1 MNHNS and CDR2 SASEGT. This CDR3 reads CASSERGNTEAFF. The CDR3 nucleotides are TGTGCCAGCAGTGAAAGGGGGAACACTGAAGCTTTCTTT.

The rearrangement joins TRBV3-1 (or the pseudogene TRBV3-2) to TRBJ1-2; D is perhaps TRBD1 (5 bases). Germline V gene data show CDR1 as LGHDT and CDR2 as YNNKEL (reference sequence). This CDR3 has 16 residues. V was shortened by 4 bases and J by 8 bases, with 23 bases between the two germline ends. CDR3 sequence: CASSRAGGVLPMGYTF. The CDR3 nucleotides read TGTGCCAGCAGCCGCGCCGGGGGGGTGCTACCTATGGGCTACACCTTC.

The chain recombines TRBV6-2 or TRBV6-3 with TRBJ2-5; TRBD2 matches 9 bases. Germline V gives CDR1 MNHEY, CDR2 SVGEGT. The J segment lost 2 bases and the V segment lost 5 bases, leaving 12 bases of the junction unmatched. This CDR3 comprises 17 residues. The CDR3 reads CASSGSGGPRTQETQYF. As DNA, the CDR3 is TGTGCCAGCAGTGGTAGCGGGGGACCTAGGACACAAGAGACCCAGTACTTC.

This chain joins TRBV7-9 and TRBJ1-3, with D possibly being TRBD1 (5 bases). The V end was cut by 3 bases, the J end by 1 base, with 7 bases between. This CDR3 comprises 14 residues. CDR1 is SEHNR and CDR2 is FQNEAQ in the germline V gene (reference sequence). CDR3 loop: CASSLGGSGNTIYF. The CDR3 bases are TGTGCCAGCAGCTTGGGGGGATCTGGAAACACCATATATTTT.